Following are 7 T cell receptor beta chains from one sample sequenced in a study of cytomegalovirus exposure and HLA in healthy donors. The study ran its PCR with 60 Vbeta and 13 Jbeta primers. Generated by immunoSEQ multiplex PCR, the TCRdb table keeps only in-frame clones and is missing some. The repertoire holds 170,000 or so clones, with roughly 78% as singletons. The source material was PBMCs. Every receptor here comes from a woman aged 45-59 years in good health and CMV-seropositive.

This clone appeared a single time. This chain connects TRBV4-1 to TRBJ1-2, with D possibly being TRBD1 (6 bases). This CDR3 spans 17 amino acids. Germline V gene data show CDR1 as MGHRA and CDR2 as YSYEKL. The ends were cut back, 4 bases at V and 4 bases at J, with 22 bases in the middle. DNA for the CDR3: TGCGCCAGCAGCCCAATTATACAGGGTAGGAAGGGCTATGGCTACACCTTC. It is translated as CASSPIIQGRKGYGYTF.

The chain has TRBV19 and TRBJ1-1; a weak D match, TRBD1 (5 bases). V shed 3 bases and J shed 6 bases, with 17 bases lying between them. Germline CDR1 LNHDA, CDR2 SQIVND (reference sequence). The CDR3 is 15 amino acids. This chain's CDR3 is CASSMSRGVQSEAFF. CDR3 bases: TGTGCCAGTAGTATGAGCCGGGGGGTTCAGTCTGAAGCTTTCTTT.

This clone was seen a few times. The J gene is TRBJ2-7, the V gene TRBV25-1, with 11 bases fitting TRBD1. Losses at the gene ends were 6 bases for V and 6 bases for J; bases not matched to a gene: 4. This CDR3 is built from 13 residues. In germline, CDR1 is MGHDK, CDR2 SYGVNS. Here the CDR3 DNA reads TGTGCCAGCAGGGGACAGGGGGGAGGCGAGCAGTACTTC. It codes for CASRGQGGGEQYF.

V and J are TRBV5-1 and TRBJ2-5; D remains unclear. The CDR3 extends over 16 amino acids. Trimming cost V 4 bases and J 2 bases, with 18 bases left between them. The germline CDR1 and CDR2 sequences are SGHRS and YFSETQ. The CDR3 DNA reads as TGCGCCAGCAGCCCCCATCTCGGTTTCTTACAAGAGACCCAGTACTTC. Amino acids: CASSPHLGFLQETQYF.

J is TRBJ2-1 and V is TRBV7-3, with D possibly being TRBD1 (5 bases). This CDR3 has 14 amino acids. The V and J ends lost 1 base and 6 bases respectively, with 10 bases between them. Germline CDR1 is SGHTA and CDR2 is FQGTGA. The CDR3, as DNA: TGTGCCAGCAGCTTAATGCAGGGAAGCAATGAGCAGTTCTTC. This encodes CASSLMQGSNEQFF.

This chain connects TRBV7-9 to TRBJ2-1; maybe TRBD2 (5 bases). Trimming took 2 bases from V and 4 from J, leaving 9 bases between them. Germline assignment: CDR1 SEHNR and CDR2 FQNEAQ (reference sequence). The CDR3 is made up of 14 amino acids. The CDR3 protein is CASSLSRGYNEQFF. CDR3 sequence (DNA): TGTGCCAGCAGCTTATCCCGGGGTTACAATGAGCAGTTCTTC.

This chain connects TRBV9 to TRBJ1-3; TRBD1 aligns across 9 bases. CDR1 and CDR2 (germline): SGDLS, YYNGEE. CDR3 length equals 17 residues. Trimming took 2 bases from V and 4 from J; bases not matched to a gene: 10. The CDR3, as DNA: TGTGCCAGCAGCGTGGAGGGACAGGGAGTAGCAGGAAACACCATATATTTT. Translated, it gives CASSVEGQGVAGNTIYF.